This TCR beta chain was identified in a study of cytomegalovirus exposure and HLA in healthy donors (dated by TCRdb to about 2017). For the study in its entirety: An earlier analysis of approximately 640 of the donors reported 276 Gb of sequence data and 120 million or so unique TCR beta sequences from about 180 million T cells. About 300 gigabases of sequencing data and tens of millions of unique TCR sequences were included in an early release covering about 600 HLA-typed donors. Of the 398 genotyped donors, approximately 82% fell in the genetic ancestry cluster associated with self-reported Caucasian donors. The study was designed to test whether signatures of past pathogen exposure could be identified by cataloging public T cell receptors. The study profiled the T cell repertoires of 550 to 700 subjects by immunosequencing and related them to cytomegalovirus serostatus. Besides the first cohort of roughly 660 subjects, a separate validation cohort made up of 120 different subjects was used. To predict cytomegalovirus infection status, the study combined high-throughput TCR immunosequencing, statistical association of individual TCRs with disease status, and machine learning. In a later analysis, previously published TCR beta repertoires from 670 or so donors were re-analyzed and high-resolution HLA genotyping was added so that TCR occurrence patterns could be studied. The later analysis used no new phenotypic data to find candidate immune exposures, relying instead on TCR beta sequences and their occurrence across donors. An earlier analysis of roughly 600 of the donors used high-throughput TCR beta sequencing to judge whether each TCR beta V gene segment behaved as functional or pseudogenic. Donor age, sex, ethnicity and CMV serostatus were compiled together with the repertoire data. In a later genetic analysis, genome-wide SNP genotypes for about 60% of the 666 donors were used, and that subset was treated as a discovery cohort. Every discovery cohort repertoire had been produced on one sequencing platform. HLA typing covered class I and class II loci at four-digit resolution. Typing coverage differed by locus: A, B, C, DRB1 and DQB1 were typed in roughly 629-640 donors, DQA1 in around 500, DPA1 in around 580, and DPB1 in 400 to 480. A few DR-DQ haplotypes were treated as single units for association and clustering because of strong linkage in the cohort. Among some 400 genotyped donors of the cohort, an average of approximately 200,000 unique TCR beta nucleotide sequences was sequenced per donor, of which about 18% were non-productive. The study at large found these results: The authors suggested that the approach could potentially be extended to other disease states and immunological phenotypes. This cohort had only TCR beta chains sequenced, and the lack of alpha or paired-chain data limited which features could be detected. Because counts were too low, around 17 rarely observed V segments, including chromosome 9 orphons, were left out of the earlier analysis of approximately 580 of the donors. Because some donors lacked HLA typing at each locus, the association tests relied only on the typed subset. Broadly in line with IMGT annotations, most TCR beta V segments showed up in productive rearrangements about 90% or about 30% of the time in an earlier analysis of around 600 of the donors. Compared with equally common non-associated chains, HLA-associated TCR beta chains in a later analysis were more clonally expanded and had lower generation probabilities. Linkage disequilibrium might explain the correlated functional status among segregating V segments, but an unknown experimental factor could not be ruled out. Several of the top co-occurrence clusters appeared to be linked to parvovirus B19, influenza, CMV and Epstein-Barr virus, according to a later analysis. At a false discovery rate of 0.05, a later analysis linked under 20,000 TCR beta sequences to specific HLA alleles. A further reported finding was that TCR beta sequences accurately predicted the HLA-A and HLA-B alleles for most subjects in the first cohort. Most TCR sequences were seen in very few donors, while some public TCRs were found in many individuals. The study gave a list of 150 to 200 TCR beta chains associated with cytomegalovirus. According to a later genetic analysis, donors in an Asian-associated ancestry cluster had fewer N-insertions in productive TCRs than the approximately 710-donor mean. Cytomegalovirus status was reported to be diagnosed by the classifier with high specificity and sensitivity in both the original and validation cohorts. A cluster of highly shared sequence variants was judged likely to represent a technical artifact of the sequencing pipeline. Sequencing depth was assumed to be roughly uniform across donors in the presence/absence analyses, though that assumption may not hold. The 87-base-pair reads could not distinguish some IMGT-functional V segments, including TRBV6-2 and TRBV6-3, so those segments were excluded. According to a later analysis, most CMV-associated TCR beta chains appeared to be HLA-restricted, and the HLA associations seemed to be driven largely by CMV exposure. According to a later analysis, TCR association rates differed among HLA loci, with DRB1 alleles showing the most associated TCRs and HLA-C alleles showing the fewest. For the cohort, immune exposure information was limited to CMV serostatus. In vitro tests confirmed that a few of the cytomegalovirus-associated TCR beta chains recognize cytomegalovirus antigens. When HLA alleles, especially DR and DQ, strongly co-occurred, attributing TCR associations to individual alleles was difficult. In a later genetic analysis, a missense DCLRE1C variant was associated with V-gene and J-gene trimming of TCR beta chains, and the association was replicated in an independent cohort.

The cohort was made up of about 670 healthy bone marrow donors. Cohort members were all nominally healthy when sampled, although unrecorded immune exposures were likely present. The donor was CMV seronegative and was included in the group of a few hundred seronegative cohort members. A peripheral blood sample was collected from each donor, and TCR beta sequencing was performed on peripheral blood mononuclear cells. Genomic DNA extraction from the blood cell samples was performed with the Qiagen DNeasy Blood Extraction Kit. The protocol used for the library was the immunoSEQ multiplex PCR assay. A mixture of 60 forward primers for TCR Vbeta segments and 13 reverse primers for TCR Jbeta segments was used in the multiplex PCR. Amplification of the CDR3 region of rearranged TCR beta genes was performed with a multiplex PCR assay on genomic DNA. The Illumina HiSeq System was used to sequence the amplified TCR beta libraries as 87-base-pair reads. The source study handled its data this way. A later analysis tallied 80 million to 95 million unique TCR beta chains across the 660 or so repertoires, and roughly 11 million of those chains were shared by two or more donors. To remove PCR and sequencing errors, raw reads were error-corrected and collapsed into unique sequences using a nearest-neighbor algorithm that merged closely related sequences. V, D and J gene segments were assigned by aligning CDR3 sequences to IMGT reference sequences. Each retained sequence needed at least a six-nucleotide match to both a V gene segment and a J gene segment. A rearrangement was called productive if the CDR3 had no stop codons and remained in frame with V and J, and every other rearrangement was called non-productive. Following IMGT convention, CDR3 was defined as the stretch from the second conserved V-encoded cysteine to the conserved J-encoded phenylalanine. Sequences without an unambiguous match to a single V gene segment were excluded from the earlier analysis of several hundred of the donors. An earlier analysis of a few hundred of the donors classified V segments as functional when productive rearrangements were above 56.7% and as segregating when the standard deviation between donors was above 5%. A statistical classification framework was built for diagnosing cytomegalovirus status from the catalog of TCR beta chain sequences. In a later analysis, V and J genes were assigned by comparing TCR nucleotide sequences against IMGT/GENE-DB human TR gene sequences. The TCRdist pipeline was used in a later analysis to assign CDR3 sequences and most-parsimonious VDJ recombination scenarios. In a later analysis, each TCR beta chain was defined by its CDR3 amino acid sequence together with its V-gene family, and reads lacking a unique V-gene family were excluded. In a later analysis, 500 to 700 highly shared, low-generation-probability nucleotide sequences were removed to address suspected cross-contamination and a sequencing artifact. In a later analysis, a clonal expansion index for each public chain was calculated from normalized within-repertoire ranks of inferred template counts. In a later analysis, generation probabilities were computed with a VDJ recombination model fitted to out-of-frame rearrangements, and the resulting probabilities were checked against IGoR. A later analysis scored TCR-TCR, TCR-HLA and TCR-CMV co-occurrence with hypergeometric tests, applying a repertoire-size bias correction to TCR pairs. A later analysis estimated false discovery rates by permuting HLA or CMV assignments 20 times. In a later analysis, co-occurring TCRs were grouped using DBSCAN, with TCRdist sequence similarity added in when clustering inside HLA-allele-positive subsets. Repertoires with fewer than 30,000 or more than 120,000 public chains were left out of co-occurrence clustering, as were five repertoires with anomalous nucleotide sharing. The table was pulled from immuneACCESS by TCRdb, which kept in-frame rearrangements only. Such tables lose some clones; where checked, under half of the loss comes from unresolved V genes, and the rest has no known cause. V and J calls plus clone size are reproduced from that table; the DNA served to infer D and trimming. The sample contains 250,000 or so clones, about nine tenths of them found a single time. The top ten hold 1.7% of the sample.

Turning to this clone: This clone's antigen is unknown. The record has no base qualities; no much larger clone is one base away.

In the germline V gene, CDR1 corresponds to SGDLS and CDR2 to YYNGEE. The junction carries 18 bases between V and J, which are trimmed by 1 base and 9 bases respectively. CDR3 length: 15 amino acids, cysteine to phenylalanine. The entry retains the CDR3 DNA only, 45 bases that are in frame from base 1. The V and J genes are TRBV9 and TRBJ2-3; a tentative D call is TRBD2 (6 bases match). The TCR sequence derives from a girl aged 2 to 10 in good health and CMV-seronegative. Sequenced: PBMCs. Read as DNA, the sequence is TGTGCCAGCAGCGTAATTGGGGACTCCTTGAGGACGCAGTATTTT. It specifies CASSVIGDSLRTQYF.